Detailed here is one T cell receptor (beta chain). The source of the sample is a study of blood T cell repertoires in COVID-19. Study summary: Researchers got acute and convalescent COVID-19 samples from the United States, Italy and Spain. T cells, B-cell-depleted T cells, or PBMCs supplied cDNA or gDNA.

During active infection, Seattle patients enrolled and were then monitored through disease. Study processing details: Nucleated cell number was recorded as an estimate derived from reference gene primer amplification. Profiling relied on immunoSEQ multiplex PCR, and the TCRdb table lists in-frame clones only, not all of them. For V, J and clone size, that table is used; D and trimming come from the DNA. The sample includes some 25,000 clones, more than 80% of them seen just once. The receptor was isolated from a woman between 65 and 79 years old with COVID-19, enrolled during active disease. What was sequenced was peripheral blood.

The CDR3 DNA sequence: TGTGCCAGCACCACGACAGGGATGGAGGCTGAAGCTTTCTTT. Its protein product is CASTTTGMEAEAFF. This chain connects TRBV6-5 to TRBJ1-1; 7 bases match TRBD1. J was trimmed by 6 bases and V by 7 bases; bases with no gene match: 11. CDR3 size: 14 residues. Germline V lookup: CDR1 MNHEY, CDR2 SVGAGI.